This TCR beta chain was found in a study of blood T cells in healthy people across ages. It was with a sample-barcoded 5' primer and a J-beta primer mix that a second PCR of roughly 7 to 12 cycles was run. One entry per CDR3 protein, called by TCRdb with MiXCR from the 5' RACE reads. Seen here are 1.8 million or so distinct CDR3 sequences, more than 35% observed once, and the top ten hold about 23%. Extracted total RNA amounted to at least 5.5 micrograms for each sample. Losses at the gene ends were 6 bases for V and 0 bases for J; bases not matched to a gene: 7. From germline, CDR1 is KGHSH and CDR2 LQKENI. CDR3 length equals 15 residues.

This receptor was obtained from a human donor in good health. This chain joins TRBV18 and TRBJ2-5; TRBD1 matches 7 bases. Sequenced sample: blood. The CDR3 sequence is CASSGQVGHQETQYF. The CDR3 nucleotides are TGTGCCAGCTCCGGACAGGTGGGTCACCAAGAGACCCAGTACTTC.